This note documents a single T cell receptor (beta chain) sequence. V was clipped by 3 bases and J by 9 bases; unmatched bases: 14. The CDR3 is made up of 16 amino acids. Germline CDR1 and CDR2: DFQATT and SNEGSKA (reference sequence). The data belong to a study of blood T cell repertoires in COVID-19. Original processing notes: Researchers report that nucleated cell counts were estimated from reference gene primer amplification. Some clones are missing from TCRdb's copy, which holds only in-frame ones; the method was immunoSEQ multiplex PCR. The D gene and trimming were derived from the DNA, and the V and J assignments and clone size from that table. The data show under 300,000 clones, about four fifths seen once.

This receptor was identified in a human donor with COVID-19, enrolled during active disease. The donor label of this sample is uncertain. This chain joins TRBV20-1 and TRBJ2-1, with 10 bases that match TRBD1. The sample comprised peripheral blood. The chain's CDR3 is CSASRTGGWDGSEQFF. DNA of the CDR3: TGCAGTGCTAGTCGGACAGGGGGGTGGGATGGGAGTGAGCAGTTCTTC.